These 2 T cell receptor beta chains came from one sample sequenced in a study of blood T cell repertoires in COVID-19. Only in-frame clones appear in the TCRdb table, and some are missing; sequencing was by immunoSEQ multiplex PCR. The data contain 150,000 to 200,000 clones, roughly 77% of them singletons. Specimen: peripheral blood. Receptors were obtained from a middle-aged woman with COVID-19, enrolled during active disease.

The chain joins TRBV6-5 to TRBJ1-2; 7 bases line up with TRBD1. This CDR3 region has 13 residues. CDR1 and CDR2 (germline): MNHEY, SVGAGI. Unmatched junction bases numbered 4, after V lost 6 bases and J lost 3 bases. The CDR3 is CASSPDRDYGYTF. CDR3 nucleotides: TGTGCCAGCAGCCCCGACAGGGACTATGGCTACACCTTC.

The rearrangement uses TRBV7-2 and TRBJ1-2; 7 nucleotides line up with TRBD1. This CDR3 region has 15 residues. The trim removed 5 bases at V and 4 bases at J, leaving 10 bases unmatched. Germline V gene sequence: CDR1 SGHTA, CDR2 FQGNSA. The CDR3 spells CASSARQGLGYGYTF. CDR3 nucleotides: TGTGCCAGCAGCGCCCGACAGGGCTTGGGCTATGGCTACACCTTC.